In its sample, the clone carrying this T cell receptor beta chain was seen a few times. The time point was: newly diagnosed GD, antithyroid drugs for less than 3 months. RNA extracted from PBMCs served as the sequencing template. The authors diagnosed Graves' disease using American Thyroid Association guidelines. The data belong to a study of regulatory T cells in long-lasting Graves disease. Arm-PCR with iRepertoire HTBI primers amplified the CDR3 regions for these TCR beta libraries. Using its own MiXCR run on the multiplex PCR reads, TCRdb lists one record per CDR3 protein. Here the sample spans about 560,000 distinct CDR3 sequences, approximately 16% being singletons. V lost 1 base, J lost 4 bases, and 7 bases lay in between. The CDR3 sequence is 12 residues long. Germline V CDR1 and CDR2: GTSNPN, SVGIG (reference sequence). These data also featured in a second study, about T cells in Graves' hyperthyroidism and ophthalmopathy.

The chain recombines TRBV30 with TRBJ2-5, with TRBD2 as a possible D gene (5 bases). Sequenced here: peripheral blood mononuclear cells (PBMCs), sampled at new diagnosis, from a patient treated with antithyroid drugs. This TCR was sampled from a man aged 18 to 29 with Graves disease. The CDR3 DNA reads TGTGCCTGGAGTGGAGGGCGAGAGACCCAGTACTTC. Translation gives CAWSGGRETQYF.